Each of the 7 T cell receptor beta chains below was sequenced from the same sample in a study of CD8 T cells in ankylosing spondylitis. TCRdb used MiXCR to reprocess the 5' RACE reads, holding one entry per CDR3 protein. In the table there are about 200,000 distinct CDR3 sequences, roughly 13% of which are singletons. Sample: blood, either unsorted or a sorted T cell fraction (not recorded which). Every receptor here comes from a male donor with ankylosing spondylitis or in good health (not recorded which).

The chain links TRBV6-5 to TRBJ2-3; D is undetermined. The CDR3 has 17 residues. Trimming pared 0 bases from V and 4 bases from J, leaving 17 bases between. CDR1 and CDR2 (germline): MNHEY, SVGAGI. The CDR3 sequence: CASSYSSLTTFSDTQYF. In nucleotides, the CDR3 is TGTGCCAGCAGTTACTCGTCCCTAACGACATTTTCAGATACGCAGTATTTT.

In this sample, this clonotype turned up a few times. CDR3 loop: CASSQEAETNYGYTF. As DNA, the CDR3 is TGCGCCAGCAGCCAAGAGGCAGAGACTAACTATGGCTACACCTTC. The chain employs TRBV4-1 and TRBJ1-2; D call uncertain. This CDR3 has 15 amino acids. The germline gives CDR1 MGHRA, CDR2 YSYEKL. Trimming took 0 bases from V and 0 from J, leaving 8 bases between them.

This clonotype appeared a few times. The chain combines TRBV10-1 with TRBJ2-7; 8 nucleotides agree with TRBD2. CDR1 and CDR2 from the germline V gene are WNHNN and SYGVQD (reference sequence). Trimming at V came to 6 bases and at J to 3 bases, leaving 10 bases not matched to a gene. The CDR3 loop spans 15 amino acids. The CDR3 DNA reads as TGCGCCAGCAGCTCGAGCGGGGGAGAGAGCTACGAGCAGTACTTC. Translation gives CASSSSGGESYEQYF.

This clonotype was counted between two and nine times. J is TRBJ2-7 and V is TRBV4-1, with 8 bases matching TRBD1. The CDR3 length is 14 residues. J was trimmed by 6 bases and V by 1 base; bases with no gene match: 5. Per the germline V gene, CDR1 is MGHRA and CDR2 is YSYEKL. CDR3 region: CASSQGQGTPEQYF. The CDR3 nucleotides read TGCGCCAGCAGCCAAGGACAGGGGACCCCCGAGCAGTACTTC.

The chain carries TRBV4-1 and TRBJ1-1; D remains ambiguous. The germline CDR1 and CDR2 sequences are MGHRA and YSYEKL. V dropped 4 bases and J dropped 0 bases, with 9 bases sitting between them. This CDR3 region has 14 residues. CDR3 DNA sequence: TGCGCCAGCAGCCCCCAAGCGTTGAACACTGAAGCTTTCTTT. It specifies CASSPQALNTEAFF.

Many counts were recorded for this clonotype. CDR3 coding DNA: TGTGCCAGCAGTTGGGGCAATGAGCAGTTCTTC. Protein product: CASSWGNEQFF. The rearrangement joins TRBV12-3 or TRBV12-4 to TRBJ2-1, with D unresolved. The CDR3 spans 11 residues. V was trimmed by 4 bases and J by 6 bases, leaving 4 bases between them.

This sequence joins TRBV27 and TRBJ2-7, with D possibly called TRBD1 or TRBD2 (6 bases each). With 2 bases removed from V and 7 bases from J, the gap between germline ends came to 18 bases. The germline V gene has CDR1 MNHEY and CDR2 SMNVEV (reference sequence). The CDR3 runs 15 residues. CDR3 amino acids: CASSLGFTGAREQYF. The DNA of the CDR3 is TGTGCCAGCAGTTTAGGGTTCACGGGGGCGCGGGAGCAGTACTTC.